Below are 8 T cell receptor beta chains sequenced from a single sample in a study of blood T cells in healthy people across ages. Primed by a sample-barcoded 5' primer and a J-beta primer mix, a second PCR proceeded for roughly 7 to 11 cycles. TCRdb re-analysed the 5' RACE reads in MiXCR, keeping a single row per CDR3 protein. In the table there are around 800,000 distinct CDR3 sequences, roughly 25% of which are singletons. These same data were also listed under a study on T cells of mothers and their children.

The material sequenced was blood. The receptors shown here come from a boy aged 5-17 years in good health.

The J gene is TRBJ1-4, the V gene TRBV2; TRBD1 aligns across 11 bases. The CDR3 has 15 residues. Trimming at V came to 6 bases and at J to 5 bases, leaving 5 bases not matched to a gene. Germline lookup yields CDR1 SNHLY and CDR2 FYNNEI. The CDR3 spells CASRDRGLGNEKLFF. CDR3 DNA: TGTGCCAGCAGGGACAGGGGGCTCGGAAATGAAAAACTGTTTTTT.

CDR3 nucleotide sequence: TGCAGCGTCGATGGCAGGCTGGCGGACACTGAAGCTTTCTTT. This encodes CSVDGRLADTEAFF. The rearrangement uses TRBV29-1 and TRBJ1-1, with D unresolved. The CDR3 is made up of 14 amino acids. Trimming left V 6 bases short and J 3 bases short, with 17 bases between. Germline values: CDR1 SQVTM, CDR2 ANQGSEA.

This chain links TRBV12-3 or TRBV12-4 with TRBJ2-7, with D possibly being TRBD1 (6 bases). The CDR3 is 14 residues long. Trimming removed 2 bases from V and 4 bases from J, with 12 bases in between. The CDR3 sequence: CASSLQGSGYEQYF. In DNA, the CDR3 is TGTGCCAGCAGTTTACAGGGGAGTGGGTACGAGCAGTACTTC.

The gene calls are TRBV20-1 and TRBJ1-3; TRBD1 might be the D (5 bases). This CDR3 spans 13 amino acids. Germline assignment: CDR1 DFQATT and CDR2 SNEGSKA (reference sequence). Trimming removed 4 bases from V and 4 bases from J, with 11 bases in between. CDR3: CSAIDRRGNTIYF. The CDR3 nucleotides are TGCAGTGCTATTGACAGAAGGGGAAACACCATATATTTT.

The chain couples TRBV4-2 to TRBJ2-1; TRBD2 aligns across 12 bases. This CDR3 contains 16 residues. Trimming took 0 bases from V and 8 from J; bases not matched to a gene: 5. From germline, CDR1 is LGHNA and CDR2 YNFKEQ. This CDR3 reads CASSQDPTSGGHEQFF. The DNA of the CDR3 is TGTGCCAGCAGCCAAGATCCCACTAGCGGGGGGCATGAGCAGTTCTTC.

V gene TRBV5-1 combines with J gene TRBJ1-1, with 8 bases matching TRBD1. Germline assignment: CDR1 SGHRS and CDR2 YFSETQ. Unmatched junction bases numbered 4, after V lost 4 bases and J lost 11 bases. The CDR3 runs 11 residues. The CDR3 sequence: CASSPGDRAFF. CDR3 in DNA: TGCGCCAGCAGCCCGGGGGACAGGGCTTTCTTT.

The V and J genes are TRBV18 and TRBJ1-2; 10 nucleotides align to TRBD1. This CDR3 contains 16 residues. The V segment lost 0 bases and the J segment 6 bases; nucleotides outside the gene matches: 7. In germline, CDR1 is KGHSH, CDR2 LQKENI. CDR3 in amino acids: CASSPPLGTGVHGYTF. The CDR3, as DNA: TGTGCCAGCTCACCACCGTTAGGGACAGGGGTCCATGGCTACACCTTC.

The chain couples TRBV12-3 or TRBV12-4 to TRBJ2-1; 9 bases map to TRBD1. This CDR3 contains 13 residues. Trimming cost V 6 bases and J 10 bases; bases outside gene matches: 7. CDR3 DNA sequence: TGTGCCAGCAGGTTACAGGGGGCCGGGGAGCAGTTCTTC. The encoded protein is CASRLQGAGEQFF.